The source of this T cell receptor (beta chain) is a study of blood T cell repertoires in COVID-19. Study information: The analysed material was cDNA or gDNA that came from T cells, B-cell-depleted T cells, or PBMCs.

The ends were cut back, 4 bases at V and 1 base at J, with 10 bases in the middle. CDR3 length: 14 amino acids. Germline loops: CDR1 MGHDK, CDR2 SYGVNS. Profiling relied on immunoSEQ multiplex PCR, and the TCRdb table lists in-frame clones only, not all of them. The sample lists about 130,000 clones, roughly four fifths occurring once. The J gene is TRBJ1-2, the V gene TRBV25-1, with D unclear. The sequence was collected from a man between 60 and 75 years old with acute or convalescent COVID-19. The source material was peripheral blood. CDR3 protein: CASSASGNNYGYTF. DNA for the CDR3: TGTGCCAGCAGTGCGTCGGGGAATAACTATGGCTACACCTTC.